This TCR beta chain was identified during a study of metastatic and nonmetastatic thyroid tumors. This clone has a count of ten or more. Its cognate antigen is unknown. Using MiXCR, TCRdb reanalyzed the PCR reads. This sample has tens of thousands of clones, with approximately 20% found just once. Whole-study findings and limits: Malignant tumors reportedly showed significantly higher TCR beta diversity than benign nodules in both blood and tumor.

The CDR3 is made up of 13 amino acids. Trimming cost V 7 bases and J 4 bases, with 13 bases left between them. All patients were untreated before thyroid surgery. The chain employs TRBV12-3 or TRBV12-4 and TRBJ1-1; perhaps TRBD1 as D (5 bases). Specimen: tumor tissue. This receptor was identified in a female donor with papillary thyroid cancer or a benign thyroid nodule (not recorded which). Some clones in this sample may be carry-over from other donors' samples. The CDR3 loop is CASTNSGGTEAFF. In DNA form, the CDR3 reads TGTGCCAGCACTAACTCGGGGGGCACTGAAGCTTTCTTT.